The present TCR beta chain was sequenced within a study of identical twins. General study results and limits: Excess low generation probability was seen in twin-shared out-of-frame alpha sequences. Cross-sectional statistics, not tracking of the same donors, supported the conclusions. Insertions were reduced in abundant cord blood beta clonotypes but not in memory repertoires.

Unique molecular identifiers were present on the cDNA, which also gained a universal primer site by template switching. TCRdb reprocessed the 5' RACE reads via MiXCR and lists one record per CDR3 protein. The table lists 130,000 to 150,000 distinct CDR3 sequences, around 3.5% of them singletons. This clonotype was observed many times. No antigen is known for it. The TCR was taken from a man aged 18 to 30 in good health. The material sequenced was memory T cells sorted from blood.

The CDR3 region has the DNA TGCGCCAGCAGCGGGGGACTAGCGGGAGGGCTGAAAGATACGCAGTATTTT. It yields the protein CASSGGLAGGLKDTQYF. The chain uses TRBV5-1 and TRBJ2-3; the match to TRBD2 covers 16 bases. CDR1 SGHRS and CDR2 YFSETQ come from the germline V gene. This CDR3 is 17 amino acids long. The V gene end was trimmed by 4 bases and the J gene end by 5 bases; junction bases not matched to a gene: 7.